The 20 T cell receptor beta chains given below trace back to one sample, sequenced in a study of blood T cell repertoires in COVID-19. Repertoires were generated with immunoSEQ multiplex PCR, while TCRdb's copy carries only in-frame clones and drops some. The sample has a few hundred thousand clones; roughly 87% are singletons. Sample: PBMCs or T cells enriched from blood (not recorded which). The receptors derive from a woman aged 25 to 39 who had recovered from COVID-19.

The chain joins TRBV2 to TRBJ2-7, with TRBD1 matching over 7 bases. This CDR3 spans 13 amino acids. Unmatched junction bases numbered 7, after V lost 8 bases and J lost 3 bases. The germline CDR1 and CDR2 sequences are SNHLY and FYNNEI. CDR3: CASGTVWDYEQYF. For the CDR3, the DNA is TGTGCCAGCGGGACAGTTTGGGACTACGAGCAGTACTTC. The variable domain in full, completed from reference TRBV2 and TRBJ2-7, reads EPEVTQTPSHQVTQMGQEVILRCVPISNHLYFYWYRQILGQKVEFLVSFYNNEISEKSEIFDDQFSVERPDGSNFTLKIRSTKLEDSAMYFCASGTVWDYEQYFGPGTRLTVT.

The V and J genes are TRBV20-1 and TRBJ2-7, with D possibly TRBD2 on 5 matching bases. Germline loops: CDR1 DFQATT, CDR2 SNEGSKA (reference sequence). Trimming left V 7 bases short and J 3 bases short, with 10 bases between. CDR3 length: 11 residues. The CDR3 bases are TGCAGTGTCGGGAACATCTACGAGCAGTACTTC. Residues: CSVGNIYEQYF.

J is TRBJ2-3 and V is TRBV5-1; D not certain. This CDR3 spans 15 amino acids. Germline-derived CDR1 and CDR2 are SGHRS and YFSETQ. Trimming pared 4 bases from V and 0 bases from J, leaving 12 bases between. Here the CDR3 DNA reads TGCGCCAGCAGCGTGCTCCCACTTAGCACAGATACGCAGTATTTT. It codes for CASSVLPLSTDTQYF. The entire variable domain, with the rest obtained from reference TRBV5-1 and TRBJ2-3, is as follows: KAGVTQTPRYLIKTRGQQVTLSCSPISGHRSVSWYQQTPGQGLQFLFEYFSETQRNKGNFPGRFSGRQFSNSRSEMNVSTLELGDSALYLCASSVLPLSTDTQYFGPGTRLTVL.

The chain uses TRBV18 and TRBJ1-2; TRBD1 agrees at 8 bases. Germline trimming cut 5 bases from V and 1 base from J; bases unmatched to any gene: 9. This CDR3 has 16 residues. CDR1 is KGHSH, CDR2 LQKENI, per germline. CDR3 sequence reads: CASSARSGGFNYGYTF. The CDR3 bases are TGTGCCAGCTCAGCAAGATCAGGGGGCTTTAACTATGGCTACACCTTC.

The CDR3 loop is CASSTAGGSNQPQHF. CDR3 nucleotide sequence: TGTGCCAGTAGTACCGCAGGGGGGAGCAATCAGCCCCAGCATTTT. The chain employs TRBV19 and TRBJ1-5; the match to TRBD1 covers 7 bases. J gave up 1 base and V 4 bases, and 4 bases lay outside the gene matches. The CDR3 spans 15 residues. Germline CDR1 LNHDA, CDR2 SQIVND (reference sequence).

The J gene is TRBJ1-2, the V gene TRBV2, with D maybe TRBD1 (6 bases). The ends were cut back, 10 bases at V and 2 bases at J, with 17 bases in the middle. The length of the CDR3 is 14 residues. Germline lookup yields CDR1 SNHLY and CDR2 FYNNEI. The DNA of the CDR3 is TGTGCCACCACGATACTCCAGGGGAACTATGGCTACACCTTC. Amino acids: CATTILQGNYGYTF.

J is TRBJ2-5 and V is TRBV5-6, with TRBD2 matching over 8 bases. The V gene's germline CDR1 is SGHDT and CDR2 YYEEEE. CDR3 size: 12 residues. V shed 4 bases, J shed 12 bases, and the junction held 8 bases outside the gene matches. Here the CDR3 reads CASSGSGGLKYF. The CDR3 DNA reads as TGTGCCAGCAGCGGGAGCGGGGGACTAAAGTACTTC.

CDR3 nucleotides: TGCACCAGCAGCCCCTATAGCGGGAGGCTGAGCTCCTACAATGAGCAGTTCTTC. Protein product: CTSSPYSGRLSSYNEQFF. This chain joins TRBV1 and TRBJ2-1; the DNA was not compared with TRBD2, the D call given in the table. TRBV1 is labeled a pseudogene. The CDR3 runs to 18 residues.

This chain joins TRBV6-5 and TRBJ1-2; tentatively, D is TRBD1 (6 bases). The CDR3 length is 12 residues. CDR1 is MNHEY and CDR2 is SVGAGI in the germline V gene. V dropped 5 bases and J dropped 5 bases, with 9 bases sitting between them. The CDR3 DNA reads TGTGCCAGCAGTCCTACAGGGTATGGCTACACCTTC. Its translation: CASSPTGYGYTF.

The V gene is TRBV5-1, the J gene TRBJ1-1; 11 nucleotides agree with TRBD1. Germline V gene data show CDR1 as SGHRS and CDR2 as YFSETQ. CDR3 size: 14 residues. Trimming cost V 4 bases and J 3 bases; bases outside gene matches: 2. The CDR3 region has the DNA TGCGCCAGCAGCCCGGACAGGGGGCACACTGAAGCTTTCTTT. As protein: CASSPDRGHTEAFF.

This rearrangement joins TRBV27 to TRBJ2-7; possible D gene TRBD1, 5 bases. The V gene's germline CDR1 is MNHEY and CDR2 SMNVEV (reference sequence). This CDR3 region has 15 residues. Between the trimmed V and J ends, which lost 2 bases and 4 bases, there was a span of 15 bases. The CDR3 loop is CASSLKGRVVYEQYF. For the CDR3, the DNA is TGTGCCAGCAGTTTAAAGGGCAGGGTAGTGTACGAGCAGTACTTC.

The chain couples TRBV5-5 to TRBJ2-7; TRBD1 matches 8 bases. V shed 5 bases, J shed 7 bases, and the junction held 8 bases outside the gene matches. In germline, CDR1 is SGHKS, CDR2 YYEKEE (reference sequence). The CDR3 consists of 13 residues. The CDR3: CASRPLGQEEQYF. CDR3 DNA sequence: TGTGCCAGCAGACCTCTGGGACAGGAAGAGCAGTACTTC.

This rearrangement joins TRBV10-3 to TRBJ2-5; a possible D gene is TRBD2 (5 bases). V lost 2 bases and J 5 bases, leaving 15 bases between the germline ends. This CDR3 is 15 amino acids long. Germline CDR1 is ENHRY and CDR2 is SYGVKD. CDR3 coding DNA: TGTGCCATCAGTGAGCGGGAAGGATCGCTGGAGACCCAGTACTTC. Translation: CAISEREGSLETQYF.

The CDR3 DNA reads TGTGCCAGCCGGGGTAGCGGACCCTACGAGCAGTACTTC. It specifies CASRGSGPYEQYF. The chain has TRBV28 and TRBJ2-7; D possibly corresponds to TRBD2 (6 bases). CDR3 length: 13 residues. Germline V CDR1 and CDR2: MDHEN, SYDVKM. V dropped 8 bases and J dropped 2 bases, with 13 bases sitting between them.

This clone has just a few counts. The V call is TRBV18, the J call TRBJ2-1; D is unclear. Germline lookup yields CDR1 KGHSH and CDR2 LQKENI. The germline V and J ends were trimmed by 7 bases and 5 bases, with 9 bases remaining between them. The CDR3 is made up of 12 amino acids. In nucleotides, the CDR3 is TGTGCCAGCTTAGCCTCTAACAATGAGCAGTTCTTC. This encodes CASLASNNEQFF.

The gene calls are TRBV7-9 and TRBJ2-7; D not certain. The CDR3 totals 12 residues. Per the germline V gene, CDR1 is SEHNR and CDR2 is FQNEAQ (reference sequence). Trimming removed 2 bases from V and 2 bases from J, with 4 bases in between. As DNA, the CDR3 is TGTGCCAGCAGCTTATCAGCCTACGAGCAGTACTTC. It codes for CASSLSAYEQYF.

The chain is built from TRBV5-4 and TRBJ2-3, with 8 positions matching TRBD2. The CDR3 is 15 residues long. Germline values: CDR1 SGHNT, CDR2 YYREEE (reference sequence). V dropped 2 bases and J dropped 2; count of bases not matched to a gene: 4. Here the CDR3 reads CASSLGGRYTDTQYF. The DNA for the CDR3 is TGTGCCAGCAGCTTAGGCGGGAGGTACACAGATACGCAGTATTTT.

This clone was seen just once. The CDR3 DNA reads as TGTGCCAGCAGTTTATCTGTACGCGGCGGCACATTCTACGAGCAGTACTTC. It translates to CASSLSVRGGTFYEQYF. The chain employs TRBV27 and TRBJ2-7; D gene uncertain. Germline V gene data show CDR1 as MNHEY and CDR2 as SMNVEV (reference sequence). The CDR3 is made up of 17 amino acids. Trimming stripped 0 bases from V and 3 bases from J, with 18 bases between.

The J gene is TRBJ1-3, the V gene TRBV6-5; 10 bases are a match to TRBD1. Germline V gene lookup returns CDR1 MNHEY and CDR2 SVGAGI. Trimming took 5 bases from V and 0 from J; bases not matched to a gene: 1. The CDR3 loop spans 15 amino acids. The CDR3 protein is CASSRTGGSGNTIYF. The CDR3 DNA follows: TGTGCCAGCAGTAGGACAGGGGGCTCTGGAAACACCATATATTTT.

The V and J genes are TRBV6-6 and TRBJ2-5; D is ambiguous. CDR3 length: 13 amino acids. Germline CDR1 and CDR2: MNHNY and SVGAGI (reference sequence). Trimming removed 2 bases from V and 5 bases from J, with 9 bases in between. The CDR3 sequence: CASSYHPRETQYF. The DNA of the CDR3 is TGTGCCAGCAGTTACCATCCCAGGGAGACCCAGTACTTC.